This T cell receptor (beta chain) originates from a study of graft-versus-host responses after intestinal transplantation. Whole-study context: All of the recipients had induction that used anti-thymocyte globulin, then tacrolimus and steroids for two to three years. Regarding the study as a whole: Maximum circulating GvH clone levels tracked with early post-transplant HvG decreases. Recipient marrow harbored GvH clones, some of which surfaced first in ileum or blood.

Here immunoSEQ multiplex PCR was the method, and the copy in TCRdb shows in-frame clones only, minus some. The sample shows 62,000 or so clones, around nine tenths of them seen only once. Worth noting for this clone: Its antigen is still unknown. At one of its ends the junction is not consistent with the germline gene, which may arise from a read error.

Germline V gene data show CDR1 as MNHNY and CDR2 as SVGAGI (reference sequence). The CDR3 covers 14 residues. This clonotype was obtained from a human patient who received an intestinal transplant, so some T cells may come from the graft donor. This material consisted of PBMCs, taken 26 days after transplant. This chain connects TRBV6-6 to TRBJ1-2, with 7 bases lining up with TRBD1. The CDR3 spells CASKGEQGNSGYTF. The CDR3 nucleotides are TGTGCCAGCAAAGGGGAACAGGGGAACTCTGGCTACACCTTC.